What follows are 28 T cell receptor beta chains derived from one specimen sequenced in a study of T cells in Graves' hyperthyroidism and ophthalmopathy. TCR beta CDR3 regions were amplified from RNA. RT-PCR in the first round (using the HTBI primer set) targeted the TCR CDR3. TCRdb called the multiplex PCR reads again in MiXCR, with one record for every CDR3 protein. The data show hundreds of thousands of distinct CDR3 sequences, approximately 15% seen once. What was sequenced was blood. These TCRs come from a woman aged 25 to 39 with Graves' hyperthyroidism that later progressed to Graves' ophthalmopathy.

The rearrangement joins TRBV20-1 to TRBJ2-2; D gene ambiguous. In germline, CDR1 is DFQATT, CDR2 SNEGSKA (reference sequence). There are 12 residues in the CDR3. V was cut by 5 bases and J by 1 base, with 5 bases left in between. CDR3 sequence: CSAPGNTGELFF. The CDR3 DNA follows: TGCAGTGCTCCGGGGAACACCGGGGAGCTGTTTTTT.

This clonotype was seen repeatedly, ten times or more. The rearrangement links TRBV2 to TRBJ2-1, with TRBD1 as a possible D gene (6 bases). CDR1 SNHLY and CDR2 FYNNEI come from the germline V gene. The CDR3 totals 15 residues. V was pared by 6 bases and J by 0 bases, with 12 bases between. The CDR3 nucleotides read TGTGCCAGCAGGGCGGACAGAAGCTCCTACAATGAGCAGTTCTTC. This encodes CASRADRSSYNEQFF. The complete variable domain, with remaining parts taken from reference TRBV2 and TRBJ2-1, reads EPEVTQTPSHQVTQMGQEVILRCVPISNHLYFYWYRQILGQKVEFLVSFYNNEISEKSEIFDDQFSVERPDGSNFTLKIRSTKLEDSAMYFCASRADRSSYNEQFFGPGTRLTVL.

The sample holds many counts of this clonotype. The V and J genes are TRBV5-6 and TRBJ2-1; D may be TRBD1 (5 bases). The CDR3 sequence is 15 residues long. Germline V CDR1 and CDR2: SGHDT, YYEEEE. V was shortened by 0 bases and J by 3 bases, with 10 bases between the two germline ends. CDR3 in amino acids: CASSLVPQGYNEQFF. The CDR3, as DNA: TGTGCCAGCAGCTTGGTGCCCCAGGGCTACAATGAGCAGTTCTTC.

This chain uses TRBV7-2 with TRBJ2-5; D unclear. Germline V gives CDR1 SGHTA, CDR2 FQGNSA. The length of the CDR3 is 16 residues. With 0 bases removed from V and 5 bases from J, the gap between germline ends came to 16 bases. CDR3 in DNA: TGTGCCAGCAGCTTAGCGCCAGCGTACACCGGGGAGACCCAGTACTTC. It is translated as CASSLAPAYTGETQYF.

Of note for this clonotype: A much larger clone differs by one base, so this may be a read error. The chain carries TRBV7-2 and TRBJ1-1; D remains ambiguous. The CDR3 runs to 13 residues. The germline V gene has CDR1 SGHTA and CDR2 FQGNSA. In DNA, the CDR3 is TGTGCCAGCAGCGCTCAGTCGAACACTGAAGTTTTCTTT. Its protein is CASSAQSNTEVFF.

This clonotype was counted between two and nine times. The chain combines TRBV9 with TRBJ2-3; 7 bases align to TRBD2. The germline V gene has CDR1 SGDLS and CDR2 YYNGEE. The CDR3 has 18 residues. V trimming: 0 bases; J trimming: 2 bases; junction bases outside the gene matches: 12. CDR3 sequence reads: CASSVVAGASLLTDTQYF. CDR3 nucleotide sequence: TGTGCCAGCAGCGTAGTCGCGGGAGCTTCGCTTCTCACAGATACGCAGTATTTT. Variable domain in full (rest from reference TRBV9 and TRBJ2-3): DSGVTQTPKHLITATGQRVTLRCSPRSGDLSVYWYQQSLDQGLQFLIQYYNGEERAKGNILERFSAQQFPDLHSELNLSSLELGDSALYFCASSVVAGASLLTDTQYFGPGTRLTVL.

This clonotype has ten or more counts. The genes are TRBV20-1 and TRBJ2-1; D is perhaps TRBD2 (5 bases). Looked up from germline, CDR1 is DFQATT and CDR2 is SNEGSKA (reference sequence). V was trimmed by 0 bases and J by 8 bases, leaving 20 bases between them. The CDR3 is made up of 16 amino acids. CDR3 in DNA: TGCAGTGCTAGAGAATCGGTAGCGTCGGTTGATTATGAGCAGTTCTTC. Residues: CSARESVASVDYEQFF.

This clonotype showed up many times. The gene calls are TRBV19 and TRBJ2-6; TRBD2 is a possible D gene (5 bases). Trimming removed 4 bases from V and 2 bases from J, with 6 bases in between. The germline CDR1 and CDR2 sequences are LNHDA and SQIVND (reference sequence). The CDR3 has 14 residues. Here the CDR3 DNA reads TGTGCCAGTAGTACCGGGGCTGGGGCCAACGTCCTGACTTTC. Residues: CASSTGAGANVLTF.

This clonotype was recorded a few times. This chain joins TRBV9 and TRBJ1-2; D is possibly TRBD1 (5 bases). The germline V gene encodes CDR1 SGDLS and CDR2 YYNGEE. The CDR3 has 16 amino acids. The ends were cut back, 2 bases at V and 1 base at J, with 15 bases in the middle. CDR3 coding DNA: TGTGCCAGCAGCGTGTCAATCAGGAGGGGTAACTATGGCTACACCTTC. Its translation: CASSVSIRRGNYGYTF.

This clonotype was counted ten times or more. This sequence joins TRBV19 and TRBJ2-7; 14 nucleotides agree with TRBD2. The V gene end was trimmed by 5 bases and the J gene end by 5 bases; junction bases not matched to a gene: 11. In germline, CDR1 is LNHDA, CDR2 SQIVND (reference sequence). This CDR3 comprises 17 residues. CDR3 bases: TGTGCCAGTAGTGCTCCGGGACTAGCGGGAGTAAGCCACGAGCAGTACTTC. Residues: CASSAPGLAGVSHEQYF.

The table lists this clonotype with many counts. The chain couples TRBV5-8 to TRBJ2-3, with TRBD1 as a possible D gene (6 bases). Germline CDR1 reads SGHTS; CDR2 reads YDEGEE. The CDR3 covers 14 residues. Trimming left V 4 bases short and J 6 bases short, with 15 bases between. CDR3 nucleotides: TGTGCCAGCAGCAGGGGGACCACTTGGGATACGCAGTATTTT. Its translation: CASSRGTTWDTQYF.

This clonotype was seen ten or more times. This chain uses TRBV7-2 with TRBJ2-7; D ambiguous. V shed 0 bases and J shed 7 bases, with 16 bases lying between them. The CDR3 covers 15 residues. In germline, CDR1 is SGHTA, CDR2 FQGNSA. The chain's CDR3 is CASSLALGLEWEQYF. CDR3 bases: TGTGCCAGCAGCTTAGCTTTGGGTCTCGAGTGGGAGCAGTACTTC.

The table lists this clonotype with many counts. V and J are TRBV30 and TRBJ1-2, with unresolved D. V dropped 1 base and J dropped 5 bases, with 8 bases sitting between them. This CDR3 spans 12 amino acids. Germline V gene sequence: CDR1 GTSNPN, CDR2 SVGIG (reference sequence). CDR3 protein: CAWSGVSYGYTF. The CDR3 region has the DNA TGTGCCTGGAGTGGTGTTAGTTATGGCTACACCTTC.

This clonotype was found many times. V gene TRBV4-3 combines with J gene TRBJ2-3; D unclear. The CDR3 length is 14 residues. The V gene lost 2 bases and the J gene lost 5 bases, with 11 bases spanning the gap. CDR1 and CDR2 from the germline V gene are LGHNA and YSLEER. The CDR3 bases are TGCGCCAGCAGCCAATTGGGGTTAGGAGATACGCAGTATTTT. Encoded protein: CASSQLGLGDTQYF.

In its sample, this clonotype was seen many times. The rearrangement uses TRBV6-2 or TRBV6-3 and TRBJ2-7; D may be TRBD2 (6 bases). V shed 2 bases and J shed 2 bases, with 13 bases lying between them. Germline CDR1 reads MNHEY; CDR2 reads SVGEGT. The CDR3 has 15 amino acids. The CDR3 nucleotides are TGTGCCAGCAGTTACAAAACTAGCCGGGCCTACGAGCAGTACTTC. Translating gives CASSYKTSRAYEQYF.

In its sample, this clonotype was seen many times. The genes are TRBV20-1 and TRBJ2-7; D is perhaps TRBD2 (6 bases). This CDR3 has 16 amino acids. Trimming took off 0 bases at V and 5 bases at J, with 20 bases between the two ends. CDR1 DFQATT and CDR2 SNEGSKA come from the germline V gene (reference sequence). In DNA form, the CDR3 reads TGCAGTGCTAGAGACGGGAGCGCGGTACTTGCCGACGAGCAGTACTTC. Its protein product is CSARDGSAVLADEQYF.

The rearrangement joins TRBV20-1 to TRBJ1-6; 7 nucleotides align to TRBD1. Losses at the gene ends were 0 bases for V and 8 bases for J; bases not matched to a gene: 7. Germline V gives CDR1 DFQATT, CDR2 SNEGSKA (reference sequence). The length of the CDR3 is 15 residues. The CDR3 spells CSARDRQGSHSPLHF. CDR3 DNA sequence: TGCAGTGCTAGAGACCGACAGGGAAGTCATTCACCCCTCCACTTT.

The sample holds many counts of this clonotype. The chain joins TRBV30 to TRBJ1-4; D unresolved. CDR3 length: 11 amino acids. V was shortened by 3 bases and J by 7 bases, with 6 bases between the two germline ends. CDR1 and CDR2 from the germline V gene are GTSNPN and SVGIG (reference sequence). This CDR3 reads CAWREVEKLFF. The DNA of the CDR3 is TGTGCCTGGAGAGAAGTTGAAAAACTGTTTTTT. The whole variable domain, remainder taken from reference TRBV30 and TRBJ1-4, is SQTIHQWPATLVQPVGSPLSLECTVEGTSNPNLYWYRQAAGRGLQLLFYSVGIGQISSEVPQNLSASRPQDRQFILSSKKLLLSDSGFYLCAWREVEKLFFGSGTQLSVL.

Many counts were recorded for this clonotype. The chain carries TRBV3-1 and TRBJ1-2; no definite D call. CDR3 length equals 15 residues. Trimming pared 1 base from V and 2 bases from J, leaving 11 bases between. Germline CDR1 and CDR2: LGHDT and YNNKEL (reference sequence). As DNA, the CDR3 is TGTGCCAGCAGCCAAGGAATGTACGAGAACTATGGCTACACCTTC. It specifies CASSQGMYENYGYTF.

Details on this clonotype: This may be a read error, as it is one base from a much larger clone. The CDR3 sequence is CASSLIPGTGGDDEQFF. In DNA form, the CDR3 reads TGCGCCAGCAGCTTAATCCCCGGCACAGGGGGTGACGATGAGCAGTTCTTC. The chain is built from TRBV5-1 and TRBJ2-1; 8 bases are a match to TRBD1. CDR1 and CDR2 (germline): SGHRS, YFSETQ. After removal of 2 bases from V and 8 bases from J, the junction contained 15 bases not matched to a gene. The CDR3 covers 17 residues.

This clonotype occurred a few times. This CDR3 is CAWIGASSYNEQFF. DNA of the CDR3: TGTGCCTGGATCGGAGCAAGCTCCTACAATGAGCAGTTCTTC. The rearrangement uses TRBV30 and TRBJ2-1; no definite D call. The germline gives CDR1 GTSNPN, CDR2 SVGIG (reference sequence). Trimming stripped 4 bases from V and 0 bases from J, with 10 bases between. CDR3 length: 14 residues.

The chain uses TRBV27 and TRBJ2-1; D is uncertain. This CDR3 is 12 amino acids long. CDR1 MNHEY and CDR2 SMNVEV come from the germline V gene (reference sequence). V lost 11 bases to trimming and J lost 8 bases, with 16 bases between them. CDR3 sequence: CACRDRVYEQFF. In DNA, the CDR3 is TGTGCCTGCCGCGACCGGGTATATGAGCAGTTCTTC.

This clonotype was seen repeatedly, ten times or more. This chain joins TRBV20-1 and TRBJ2-1, with 8 nucleotides matching TRBD2. The ends lost 1 base at V and 7 bases at J; junction bases unmatched: 15. The length of the CDR3 is 17 residues. From germline, CDR1 is DFQATT and CDR2 SNEGSKA (reference sequence). Here the CDR3 DNA reads TGCAGTGCTAGAGTTCCCGACTACCGGGGGGGGAGAAATGAGCAGTTCTTC. Residues: CSARVPDYRGGRNEQFF.

This clonotype was observed at least ten times. The CDR3 loop reads CAWSGGALRETDTQYF. The CDR3, as DNA: TGTGCCTGGAGTGGAGGGGCTCTGCGGGAGACAGATACGCAGTATTTT. The chain has TRBV30 and TRBJ2-3, with 7 positions matching TRBD2. This CDR3 comprises 16 residues. Per the germline V gene, CDR1 is GTSNPN and CDR2 is SVGIG (reference sequence). V lost 1 base, J lost 3 bases, and 10 bases stayed unmatched. Combining the CDR3 with reference TRBV30 and TRBJ2-3 gives the whole variable domain SQTIHQWPATLVQPVGSPLSLECTVEGTSNPNLYWYRQAAGRGLQLLFYSVGIGQISSEVPQNLSASRPQDRQFILSSKKLLLSDSGFYLCAWSGGALRETDTQYFGPGTRLTVL.

In this sample, this clonotype turned up many times. J is TRBJ1-1 and V is TRBV30; D gene ambiguous. This CDR3 has 11 residues. Germline CDR1 GTSNPN, CDR2 SVGIG (reference sequence). V was pared by 5 bases and J by 7 bases, with 11 bases between. In DNA, the CDR3 is TGTGCCTGGCGAAGGACGAATGAAGCTTTCTTT. This gives the protein CAWRRTNEAFF.

The chain combines TRBV3-1 with TRBJ1-1, with TRBD1 identical over 7 bases. The trim removed 3 bases at V and 4 bases at J, leaving 8 bases unmatched. The length of the CDR3 is 15 residues. Germline CDR1 LGHDT, CDR2 YNNKEL (reference sequence). The CDR3 reads CASSQSEGAPTEAFF. The CDR3 coding sequence is TGTGCCAGCAGCCAGTCCGAGGGGGCGCCCACTGAAGCTTTCTTT.

This clonotype was detected ten times or more. The chain is built from TRBV6-5 and TRBJ1-1; D is ambiguous. The V end lost 0 bases, the J end lost 5 bases, and 13 bases lay between the germline ends. This CDR3 region has 15 residues. Germline CDR1 MNHEY, CDR2 SVGAGI. CDR3 coding DNA: TGTGCCAGCAGTTACTCGTCGGGGTTTGGGACTGAAGCTTTCTTT. Translation gives CASSYSSGFGTEAFF.

There are many counts of this clonotype. The CDR3 sequence is CASSSETGLETQYF. The CDR3, as DNA: TGTGCCAGCAGCTCGGAGACTGGGTTGGAGACCCAGTACTTC. The chain joins TRBV5-5 to TRBJ2-5; D uncertain. The V gene lost 3 bases and the J gene lost 5 bases, with 14 bases spanning the gap. This CDR3 comprises 14 residues. Germline V gives CDR1 SGHKS, CDR2 YYEKEE (reference sequence).